The clone carrying this TCR beta chain was found many times. Its antigen is still unknown. One end of the junction fails to match germline, which may point to a read error. Amplification of TCR alpha and beta CDR3 regions from RNA used iRepertoire nested multiplex PCR. For one-step reverse transcription and amplification, 100-400 ng of tissue mRNA or PBMC total RNA was used. TCRdb re-analysed the multiplex PCR reads in MiXCR, keeping a single row per CDR3 protein. Found here are some 190,000 distinct CDR3 sequences, 32% of them singletons; the top ten hold around 20%. This sample is part of a study of glioma-infiltrating T cells. Whole-study results and caveats: Non-neoplastic patients had below-expected tissue-blood divergence, while all gliomas exceeded expectation. CDR3 overlap between tissue and blood was very small.

The CDR3 runs to 12 residues. In germline, CDR1 is MNHEY, CDR2 SVGEGT. This clonotype was obtained from a human donor with low-grade glioma or glioblastoma, undergoing nonglioma brain surgery, or in good health (not recorded which). The chain links TRBV6-2 or TRBV6-3 to TRBJ2-7; D is uncertain. Sequencing was done on a sample of glioma tissue, nonneoplastic brain tissue, or PBMCs (not recorded which). CDR3 amino acids: CASSYREASMNF. The DNA of the CDR3 is TGTGCCAGCAGTTACAGAGAGGCTAGTATGAACTTC.